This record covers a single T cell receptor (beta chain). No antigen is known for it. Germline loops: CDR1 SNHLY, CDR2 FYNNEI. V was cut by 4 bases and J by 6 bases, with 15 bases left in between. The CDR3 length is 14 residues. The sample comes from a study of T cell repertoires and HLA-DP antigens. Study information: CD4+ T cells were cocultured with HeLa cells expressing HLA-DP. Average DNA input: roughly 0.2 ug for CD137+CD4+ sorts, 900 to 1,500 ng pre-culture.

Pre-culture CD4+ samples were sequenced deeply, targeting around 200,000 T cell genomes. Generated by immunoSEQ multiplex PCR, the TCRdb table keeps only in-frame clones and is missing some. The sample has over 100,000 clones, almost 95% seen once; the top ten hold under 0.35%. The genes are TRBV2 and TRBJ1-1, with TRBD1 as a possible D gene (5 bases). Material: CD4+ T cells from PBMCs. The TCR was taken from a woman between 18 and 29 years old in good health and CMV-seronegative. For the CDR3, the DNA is TGTGCCAGCAGTGGGGGGACGTGGAGGTCTGAAGCTTTCTTT. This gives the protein CASSGGTWRSEAFF.